By sample share, the clone carrying this TCR beta chain is medium-sized. Its antigen remains unknown. Amplification of TCR beta used genomic DNA extracted from peripheral blood. Multiplex touch-down PCR with TRB-A/B primers amplified rearranged V-D-J TRB sequences. TCRdb re-analysed the multiplex PCR reads in MiXCR, keeping a single row per CDR3 protein. This table has about 2,900 distinct CDR3 sequences, approximately 20% appearing once. This sample is drawn from a study of T cell repertoires in aging, cancer and after chemotherapy. Study as a whole: About 9.1 million TCR reads were in the whole dataset.

The germline V gene encodes CDR1 SGHDT and CDR2 YYEEEE. This CDR3 region has 15 residues. Trimming removed 1 base from V and 5 bases from J, with 15 bases in between. General study findings and limits: Compared with age-matched healthy donors, untreated hematological or solid cancer patients showed higher blood TCR clonality. Loss of evenness, beyond lost richness, contributed to age-related TCR diversity decline in cancer patients.

V is TRBV5-6 and J is TRBJ1-2; no clear D. Sample: blood. The clonotype originates from a human donor with a solid tumor. CDR3 nucleotides: TGTGCCAGCAGCTTGAGCCAATTGACGCTGTATGGCTACACCTTC. Protein: CASSLSQLTLYGYTF.